The next 30 T cell receptor beta chains were all read from a single sample in a study of blood T cells in healthy people across ages. The authors ran a second PCR of about 6 to 12 cycles using a sample-barcoded 5' primer and a J-beta primer mix. One entry per CDR3 protein results from TCRdb running MiXCR on the 5' RACE reads. The data contain 910,000 or so distinct CDR3 sequences, just over 50% of them seen just once; the ten biggest clones take up about 21%. Sequenced input: blood. The receptors here all came from a woman aged 55-75 years in good health.

This clonotype was detected once. This chain uses TRBV7-3 with TRBJ1-6, with a tentative D call TRBD1 (5 bases). The V end lost 5 bases, the J end lost 7 bases, and 9 bases lay between the germline ends. The CDR3 has 13 amino acids. Germline CDR1 and CDR2: SGHTA and FQGTGA. The CDR3 nucleotides read TGTGCCAGCAGCGCCGGGGGGAATTCACCCCTCCACTTT. Its translation is CASSAGGNSPLHF. Using reference TRBV7-3 and TRBJ1-6 for the parts outside the CDR3, the full variable domain is GAGVSQTPSNKVTEKGKYVELRCDPISGHTALYWYRQSLGQGPEFLIYFQGTGAADDSGLPNDRFFAVRPEGSVSTLKIQRTERGDSAVYLCASSAGGNSPLHFGNGTRLTVT.

The chain carries TRBV3-1 and TRBJ2-3; possible D gene TRBD2, 5 bases. This CDR3 is built from 17 residues. Germline CDR1 and CDR2: LGHDT and YNNKEL (reference sequence). The V and J ends lost 2 bases and 2 bases respectively, with 17 bases between them. The CDR3 nucleotides are TGTGCCAGCAGCCAATTTCTCCCTAGCCAATACACAGATACGCAGTATTTT. Translated: CASSQFLPSQYTDTQYF.

V usage is TRBV4-1 and J usage is TRBJ2-3, with D possibly matching TRBD2 (5 bases). The germline V gene has CDR1 MGHRA and CDR2 YSYEKL. The CDR3 sequence is 17 residues long. Trimming shortened V by 0 bases and J by 0 bases, and 13 bases separated the two germline ends. This CDR3 reads CASSQDQASPSTDTQYF. DNA for the CDR3: TGCGCCAGCAGCCAAGATCAAGCTAGCCCTAGCACAGATACGCAGTATTTT.

The V gene is TRBV28, the J gene TRBJ1-5; D possibly corresponds to TRBD1 (5 bases). Per germline, CDR1 MDHEN and CDR2 SYDVKM. The length of the CDR3 is 14 residues. The V and J ends lost 6 bases and 7 bases respectively, with 16 bases between them. In DNA, the CDR3 is TGTGCCAGCAGGGACACGGGCACTCCCCAGCCCCAGCATTTT. Its translation is CASRDTGTPQPQHF.

V usage is TRBV12-3 or TRBV12-4 and J usage is TRBJ1-2; D remains ambiguous. Deletions cut 2 bases from V and 8 bases from J, with 6 bases between. The CDR3 is 11 amino acids. The CDR3 loop reads CASSLSQGYTF. The CDR3 nucleotides are TGTGCCAGCAGTTTATCTCAGGGCTACACCTTC.

The chain is built from TRBV7-3 and TRBJ1-1; tentatively, D is TRBD1 (6 bases). Germline values: CDR1 SGHTA, CDR2 FQGTGA. The CDR3 covers 16 residues. Deletions cut 4 bases from V and 2 bases from J, with 17 bases between. The DNA of the CDR3 is TGTGCCAGCAGCTCGGCGGGGGGGGCGGCAAACACTGAAGCTTTCTTT. Amino acid sequence: CASSSAGGAANTEAFF.

The chain joins TRBV7-2 to TRBJ2-1; possible D gene TRBD1, 6 bases. This CDR3 has 15 residues. In germline, CDR1 is SGHTA, CDR2 FQGNSA. Trimming removed 3 bases at V and 7 bases at J, with 16 bases between. The CDR3 region is CASSFGPKGVNEQFF. As DNA, the CDR3 is TGTGCCAGCAGCTTCGGGCCAAAGGGGGTAAATGAGCAGTTCTTC.

The V and J genes are TRBV7-9 and TRBJ2-7, with 11 positions matching TRBD2. V lost 4 bases to trimming and J lost 1 base; unmatched junction nucleotides: 6. There are 16 residues in the CDR3. The germline gives CDR1 SEHNR, CDR2 FQNEAQ (reference sequence). The CDR3 DNA sequence: TGTGCCAGCAGCTCGTACGTAGCGGGAGGGTCCTACGAGCAGTACTTC. Its translation: CASSSYVAGGSYEQYF.

This clonotype was detected a few times. The V call is TRBV5-1, the J call TRBJ1-1, with D perhaps matching TRBD1 (5 bases). V was pared by 1 base and J by 1 base, with 11 bases between. The CDR3 contains 15 residues. Germline CDR1 and CDR2: SGHRS and YFSETQ. The CDR3 nucleotides read TGCGCCAGCAGCTTGACGGGGACGGGGAACACTGAAGCTTTCTTT. Protein product: CASSLTGTGNTEAFF. The entire variable domain, with the rest obtained from reference TRBV5-1 and TRBJ1-1, is as follows: KAGVTQTPRYLIKTRGQQVTLSCSPISGHRSVSWYQQTPGQGLQFLFEYFSETQRNKGNFPGRFSGRQFSNSRSEMNVSTLELGDSALYLCASSLTGTGNTEAFFGQGTRLTVV.

This sequence joins TRBV4-3 and TRBJ2-1; 9 bases are shared with TRBD2. CDR3 length equals 15 residues. Germline V lookup: CDR1 LGHNA, CDR2 YSLEER. The trim removed 4 bases at V and 2 bases at J, leaving 3 bases unmatched. The CDR3 loop reads CASSPIAGAYNEQFF. The CDR3 DNA reads TGCGCCAGCAGCCCTATAGCGGGAGCCTACAATGAGCAGTTCTTC.

There are a few counts of this clonotype. The V call is TRBV12-3 or TRBV12-4, the J call TRBJ2-7; no reliable D call. There are 14 residues in the CDR3. V lost 3 bases and J 0 bases, leaving 9 bases between the germline ends. CDR3 region: CASSFLGNSYEQYF. The CDR3 DNA reads TGTGCCAGCAGTTTTCTGGGCAACTCCTACGAGCAGTACTTC.

A remark on this clonotype: The junction departs from the called germline gene at one end, perhaps through a read error. The rearrangement links TRBV11-2 to TRBJ2-7; 8 bases line up with TRBD1. CDR3 length: 13 residues. Germline CDR1 SGHAT, CDR2 FQNNGV. The chain's CDR3 is CASSSDRVYKQYF. Here the CDR3 DNA reads TGTGCCAGCAGCTCGGACAGGGTCTACAAGCAGTACTTC.

This clonotype was observed once. The V call is TRBV20-1, the J call TRBJ2-7; D unclear. Trimming cost V 2 bases and J 4 bases, with 9 bases left between them. The germline V gene encodes CDR1 DFQATT and CDR2 SNEGSKA (reference sequence). This CDR3 contains 12 residues. The CDR3 coding sequence is TGCAGTGCTAGACCCGCCTTTTACGAGCAGTACTTC. Amino acids: CSARPAFYEQYF.

As concerns this clonotype: An end of the junction differs from the germline gene, which may be a read error. The gene calls are TRBV20-1 and TRBJ2-1; the D is unclear. This CDR3 is built from 15 residues. Looked up from germline, CDR1 is DFQATT and CDR2 is SNEGSKA (reference sequence). DNA of the CDR3: TGCAGTGCGAGCCCCCAGCACCGCTCCCACAATGAGCAGTTCTTC. It encodes CSASPQHRSHNEQFF.

The chain recombines TRBV9 with TRBJ1-2; the match to TRBD1 covers 10 bases. Germline-derived CDR1 and CDR2 are SGDLS and YYNGEE. The ends lost 0 bases at V and 4 bases at J; junction bases unmatched: 6. This CDR3 region has 16 residues. The DNA for the CDR3 is TGTGCCAGCAGCGTAGCTCCGGGACAGGGGCTCTATGGCTACACCTTC. This translates into CASSVAPGQGLYGYTF.

This clonotype appeared a few times. The chain combines TRBV7-9 with TRBJ2-5; D not resolved. Germline CDR1 is SEHNR and CDR2 is FQNEAQ (reference sequence). The CDR3 is 12 amino acids. Trimming left V 2 bases short and J 5 bases short, with 6 bases between. The CDR3 sequence is CASSLITETQYF. For the CDR3, the DNA is TGTGCCAGCAGCTTAATCACGGAGACCCAGTACTTC.

This rearrangement joins TRBV5-1 to TRBJ1-2; no clear D gene. The V gene's germline CDR1 is SGHRS and CDR2 YFSETQ. The CDR3 has 15 residues. The V and J ends lost 0 bases and 4 bases respectively, with 13 bases between them. The CDR3 bases are TGCGCCAGCAGCTTGGACGGCAGTTACCTCTATGGCTACACCTTC. Amino acids: CASSLDGSYLYGYTF.

V and J are TRBV24-1 and TRBJ2-5; TRBD1 matches 10 bases. V lost 3 bases to trimming and J lost 11 bases; unmatched junction nucleotides: 11. The germline gives CDR1 KGHDR, CDR2 SFDVKD. The CDR3 runs 15 residues. The CDR3 nucleotides read TGTGCCACCAGTGATCCGGGACAGGGGCTAAAGGAGCAGTACTTC. Translation: CATSDPGQGLKEQYF.

The DNA for the CDR3 is TGCGCCAGCAGCTTGGAATTCGGACTAGCGGGAGTTAATGAGCAGTTCTTC. Protein: CASSLEFGLAGVNEQFF. V is TRBV5-1 and J is TRBJ2-1, with 13 bases aligning to TRBD2. Losses at the gene ends were 0 bases for V and 7 bases for J; bases not matched to a gene: 7. The germline CDR1 and CDR2 sequences are SGHRS and YFSETQ. The CDR3 spans 17 residues.

The chain has TRBV2 and TRBJ2-7; TRBD1 is a possible D gene (5 bases). Germline V gene sequence: CDR1 SNHLY, CDR2 FYNNEI. The CDR3 runs to 11 residues. The V gene lost 5 bases and the J gene lost 11 bases, with 13 bases spanning the gap. CDR3 sequence: CASSPGLAEYF. DNA of the CDR3: TGTGCCAGCAGTCCAGGGCTGGCGGAGTACTTC. The complete variable domain, with remaining parts taken from reference TRBV2 and TRBJ2-7, reads EPEVTQTPSHQVTQMGQEVILRCVPISNHLYFYWYRQILGQKVEFLVSFYNNEISEKSEIFDDQFSVERPDGSNFTLKIRSTKLEDSAMYFCASSPGLAEYFGPGTRLTVT.

CDR3 coding DNA: TGTGCCAGCAGTTACGTGCACGCAAACAATGAGCAGTTCTTC. Translating gives CASSYVHANNEQFF. The chain couples TRBV28 to TRBJ2-1; D is unclear. The CDR3 consists of 14 residues. V lost 4 bases and J lost 5, with 12 bases in between. CDR1 MDHEN and CDR2 SYDVKM come from the germline V gene.

As concerns this clonotype: One end of the junction is discordant with germline, which a read error may explain. The chain carries TRBV11-2 and TRBJ2-5; D is unclear. CDR1 is SGHAT and CDR2 is FQNNGV in the germline V gene. This CDR3 has 13 residues. CDR3 amino acids: CASSVDWQETQYF. CDR3 nucleotide sequence: TGTGCCAGCAGCGTAGATTGGCAAGAGACCCAGTACTTC. Drawing the rest from reference TRBV11-2 and TRBJ2-5, the complete variable domain is EAGVAQSPRYKIIEKRQSVAFWCNPISGHATLYWYQQILGQGPKLLIQFQNNGVVDDSQLPKDRFSAERLKGVDSTLKIQPAKLEDSAVYLCASSVDWQETQYFGPGTRLLVL.

The chain is built from TRBV18 and TRBJ1-3, with D perhaps TRBD1 (6 bases). Trimming removed 3 bases at V and 0 bases at J, with 9 bases between. The CDR3 runs 15 residues. Germline V gene sequence: CDR1 KGHSH, CDR2 LQKENI. CDR3 residues: CASSPTGHSGNTIYF. The DNA of the CDR3 is TGTGCCAGCTCACCTACAGGGCACTCTGGAAACACCATATATTTT.

The gene calls are TRBV7-9 and TRBJ1-1; 7 bases map to TRBD1. Looked up from germline, CDR1 is SEHNR and CDR2 is FQNEAQ (reference sequence). J was trimmed by 1 base and V by 10 bases; bases with no gene match: 6. The CDR3 length is 13 residues. CDR3 DNA sequence: TGTGCCACCCACAGGGGCGGGAACACTGAAGCTTTCTTT. It yields the protein CATHRGGNTEAFF.

In this sample, this clonotype turned up a few times. This sequence joins TRBV27 and TRBJ1-5; no definite D call. Looked up from germline, CDR1 is MNHEY and CDR2 is SMNVEV (reference sequence). CDR3 length equals 16 residues. The V end lost 2 bases, the J end lost 3 bases, and 14 bases lay between the germline ends. The CDR3 DNA reads as TGTGCCAGCAGTTTAGGGTCGGCGGGTTACAATCAGCCCCAGCATTTT. Translating it yields CASSLGSAGYNQPQHF.

The J gene is TRBJ2-5, the V gene TRBV6-5, with 8 bases identical to TRBD1. Germline V gene lookup returns CDR1 MNHEY and CDR2 SVGAGI. V lost 1 base, J lost 5 bases, and 12 bases stayed unmatched. This CDR3 region has 17 residues. In DNA form, the CDR3 reads TGTGCCAGCAGTTACTTACCCCGGGCAACAGGGGGGGAGACCCAGTACTTC. Translating gives CASSYLPRATGGETQYF.

This chain joins TRBV6-6 and TRBJ2-4; D not certain. The J call may not be correct, given that the DNA end is closer to TRBJ2-7. The CDR3 runs to 14 residues. Germline values: CDR1 MNHNY, CDR2 SVGAGI (reference sequence). The CDR3 DNA sequence: TGTGCCAGCAGTTACTCTTGGGGTTATCACGAGCAGTACTTC. The encoded protein is CASSYSWGYHEQYF.

The chain combines TRBV27 with TRBJ1-5; 7 nucleotides agree with TRBD1. The germline CDR1 and CDR2 sequences are MNHEY and SMNVEV (reference sequence). This CDR3 has 17 amino acids. The ends lost 1 base at V and 3 bases at J; junction bases unmatched: 9. The CDR3 loop reads CASSLYSPGGHNQPQHF. CDR3 in DNA: TGTGCCAGCAGTTTATATTCCCCAGGGGGGCACAATCAGCCCCAGCATTTT.

This rearrangement joins TRBV13 to TRBJ1-2; D not resolved. CDR1 is PRHDT, CDR2 FYEKMQ, per germline (reference sequence). V was clipped by 2 bases and J by 8 bases, with 9 bases between them. The CDR3 has 12 residues. Here the CDR3 reads CASSLQSQGYTF. As DNA, the CDR3 is TGTGCCAGCAGCTTACAGAGCCAAGGCTACACCTTC.

This clonotype has only a few counts. This chain uses TRBV12-3 or TRBV12-4 with TRBJ2-7; no firm D call. CDR3 length: 13 amino acids. Trimming shortened V by 7 bases and J by 10 bases, and 20 bases separated the two germline ends. The CDR3 DNA reads TGTGCCAGCACCCCCTCAGGTCGTAGAACCCAGTACTTC. This translates into CASTPSGRRTQYF.